The clone carrying this T cell receptor beta chain has ten or more counts. Its antigen is currently unknown. Looked up from germline, CDR1 is MDHEN and CDR2 is SYDVKM. Trimming shortened V by 10 bases and J by 2 bases, and 11 bases separated the two germline ends. The CDR3 extends over 12 amino acids. The sample originates from a study of glioma-infiltrating T cells. General study results and limits: Only very few CDR3 sequences appeared in both tissue and blood. Non-neoplastic patients had below-expected tissue-blood divergence, while all gliomas exceeded expectation.

TCR alpha and beta CDR3 regions were amplified from RNA using iRepertoire nested multiplex PCR. Tissue mRNA or PBMC total RNA, 100-400 ng, went into one-step reverse transcription and amplification. MiXCR, applied by TCRdb to the multiplex PCR reads, yields one record per CDR3 protein. Here the sample spans 95,000 to 150,000 distinct CDR3 sequences, around 23% being singletons. Sequenced: glioma tissue, nonneoplastic brain tissue, or PBMCs (not recorded which). The receptor's source is a human donor with low-grade glioma or glioblastoma, undergoing nonglioma brain surgery, or in good health (not recorded which). This chain links TRBV28 with TRBJ1-2; the D gene is possibly TRBD1 (6 bases). CDR3 amino acids: CATQQGNYGYTF. In DNA, the CDR3 is TGTGCCACCCAACAGGGAAACTATGGCTACACCTTC.